The 11 T cell receptor beta chains below were found in one sample sequenced in a study of tumor and adjacent non-tumor tissue in lung cancer. The template was RNA from unsorted bulk tissue. A modified ARM-PCR protocol with three rounds of nested PCR amplified TCRbeta. From the multiplex PCR reads, TCRdb called clonotypes with MiXCR, one entry per CDR3 protein. The sample includes about 75,000 distinct CDR3 sequences, under 85% of them seen just once. Sequencing input: lung tumor tissue. The receptors stem from a woman between 45 and 65 years old with non-small cell lung cancer.

As concerns this clonotype: The junction and the germline gene differ at one end; a read error may be behind it. The genes are TRBV5-1 and TRBJ2-7; TRBD2 is a possible D gene (6 bases). Looked up from germline, CDR1 is SGHRS and CDR2 is YFSETQ. The CDR3 runs to 16 residues. CDR3 coding DNA: TGCGCCAGCAGGAGTGTTGGAGGGCCGAGCTCCTACGGGCAGTACTTC. Translated, it gives CASRSVGGPSSYGQYF.

This clonotype was recorded a few times. The junction shows a germline mismatch at one end, possibly a read error. V and J are TRBV11-3 and TRBJ1-2; D is uncertain. Germline V gives CDR1 SGHNT, CDR2 YENEEA. The CDR3 extends over 12 amino acids. The chain's CDR3 is CATKTGCYGFTF. In nucleotides, the CDR3 is TGTGCTACCAAGACGGGTTGCTATGGCTTCACATTC. Complete variable domain (other parts from reference TRBV11-3 and TRBJ1-2): EAGVVQSPRYKIIEKKQPVAFWCNPISGHNTLYWYLQNLGQGPELLIRYENEEAVDDSQLPKDRFSAERLKGVDSTLKIQPAELGDSAVYLCATKTGCYGFTFGSGTRLTVV.

This clonotype has just one count. The germline gene is not matched at one end of the junction; a read error may be the cause. The genes are TRBV12-3 or TRBV12-4 and TRBJ2-2; D is perhaps TRBD2 (5 bases). The CDR3 runs 15 residues. The DNA for the CDR3 is TGTGCCAGCAGTTTAAGAACTGCGAATACCGGGGAGCTGATTTTT. Translating it yields CASSLRTANTGELIF.

The rearrangement uses TRBV6-6 and TRBJ2-5; 14 bases align to TRBD2. CDR1 is MNHNY, CDR2 SVGAGI, per germline (reference sequence). V gave up 6 bases and J gave up 5 bases; unmatched junction bases: 2. CDR3 length equals 14 residues. The CDR3 loop reads CASRGLAGDETQYF. CDR3 nucleotide sequence: TGTGCCAGCAGGGGACTAGCGGGAGACGAGACCCAGTACTTC.

This clonotype was recorded at least ten times. V and J are TRBV5-1 and TRBJ2-5; the D gene is possibly TRBD2 (5 bases). V gave up 3 bases and J gave up 5 bases, with 11 bases separating them. The length of the CDR3 is 13 residues. Germline values: CDR1 SGHRS, CDR2 YFSETQ. CDR3 sequence (DNA): TGCGCCAGCAGCTCCGGACTGATGGAGACCCAGTACTTC. This translates into CASSSGLMETQYF.

In regard to this clonotype: This clone may be a read error of a much larger clone one base away. The chain carries TRBV5-1 and TRBJ2-7, with 7 bases lining up with TRBD1. The CDR3 consists of 18 residues. The V gene's germline CDR1 is SGHRS and CDR2 YFSETQ. CDR3 sequence reads: CASSLRALQTGMREERYF. CDR3 coding DNA: TGCGCCAGCAGCCTGAGGGCCCTCCAGACAGGGATGCGAGAGGAGCGGTACTTC.

This clonotype was counted many times. The V gene is TRBV20-1, the J gene TRBJ2-1; 14 bases fit TRBD2. CDR1 and CDR2 from the germline V gene are DFQATT and SNEGSKA (reference sequence). The CDR3 loop spans 20 amino acids. The junction had 17 bases not matched to a gene; V was cut back by 3 bases and J by 4 bases. The CDR3 reads CSARAPEGTSGSVVYNEQFF. The CDR3 DNA sequence: TGCAGTGCTAGGGCCCCCGAAGGGACTAGCGGGAGTGTGGTATACAATGAGCAGTTCTTC.

In the case of this clonotype: An end of the junction does not agree with germline; a read error may underlie this. The chain couples TRBV7-9 to TRBJ2-5; D possibly corresponds to TRBD2 (5 bases). Germline CDR1 and CDR2: SEHNR and FQNEAQ (reference sequence). CDR3 length: 14 amino acids. The CDR3 DNA is TGTGCCATCAGCTTAGGAAGCGGTTGGGAGACCCAGTACTTC. Its protein product is CAISLGSGWETQYF.

A word on this clonotype: Compared with germline, one end of the junction differs, possibly owing to a read error. V and J are TRBV10-3 and TRBJ2-1; no clear D. CDR1 is ENHRY, CDR2 SYGVKD, per germline. The CDR3 sequence is 13 residues long. CDR3 DNA sequence: TGTGCCACGCGTCGGAGCTCCTACAATGAGCACTTCTTC. Its translation: CATRRSSYNEHFF.

The chain has TRBV10-1 and TRBJ2-1, with TRBD2 matching over 7 bases. With V trimmed by 3 bases and J by 13 bases, 12 bases remained unmatched. Germline CDR1 is WNHNN and CDR2 is SYGVQD (reference sequence). The CDR3 spans 14 residues. The CDR3 nucleotides read TGCGCCAGCAGTGACTCTGGGGCGGGAGACGAACAGTTCTTC. It yields the protein CASSDSGAGDEQFF.

Points on this clonotype: Without the conserved terminal phenylalanine or tryptophan, this CDR3 likely stems from a read error. This chain joins TRBV5-6 and TRBJ2-1, with D possibly matching TRBD2 (5 bases). Germline assignment: CDR1 SGHDT and CDR2 YYEEEE. The CDR3 runs 12 residues. This CDR3 is CASSLASNEQFI. As DNA, the CDR3 is TGTGCCAGCAGCTTGGCTAGCAATGAACAGTTCATC.